The source of this T cell receptor (beta chain) is a study of shared clonotypes between healthy human individuals. In the CD4+ fraction, cells were divided into CD45RA+ naive and CD45RA-negative memory subsets. The CDR3 is made up of 14 amino acids. Germline CDR1 and CDR2: SNHLY and FYNNEI. The V end lost 8 bases, the J end lost 0 bases, and 11 bases lay between the germline ends. The run depth of the assay was deep. Assay: immunoSEQ multiplex PCR; the TCRdb copy retains only in-frame clones and omits some. The sample includes around 1.1 million clones, approximately 78% of them seen just once. As to this clone: Its target is unknown.

Broader study findings: Four donors held around 5% of naive CD4 clonotypes in common.

The clonotype comes from a young man in good health. Some clones in this sample may be carry-over from other donors' samples. The rearrangement uses TRBV2 and TRBJ2-1; D is unclear. Sequences were obtained from memory CD4+ T cells from PBMCs. This sample's subset: CD45RA-negative fraction. As DNA, the CDR3 is TGTGCCAGCCGAGGCGTAAGCTCCTACAATGAGCAGTTCTTC. This codes for CASRGVSSYNEQFF.